This T cell receptor beta chain was identified during a study of blood T cell repertoires in COVID-19. Background on the study: Donors in the United States, Italy and Spain gave samples during acute or convalescent COVID-19. T cells, B-cell-depleted T cells, or PBMCs supplied cDNA or gDNA.

In the original workflow: The assay estimated nucleated cells by amplifying reference gene primers. The method was immunoSEQ multiplex PCR; TCRdb's version includes in-frame clones alone and lacks a portion of them. V and J calls and clone size are those listed in that table; D and trimming were worked out from the DNA. Among around 75,000 clones listed, around 88% were seen once. The source of this sequence is a man aged 55-75 years with acute or convalescent COVID-19. Input material: peripheral blood.

This CDR3 is CASSLVAGTSAETQYF. The CDR3 DNA is TGCGCCAGCAGCTTGGTGGCAGGGACTAGCGCTGAGACCCAGTACTTC. The chain combines TRBV5-1 with TRBJ2-5; the match to TRBD2 covers 10 bases. In germline, CDR1 is SGHRS, CDR2 YFSETQ. Trimming took 0 bases from V and 5 from J; bases not matched to a gene: 7. CDR3 length: 16 residues.